Sequencing of this T cell receptor (beta chain) was carried out in a study of OX40 agonist ivuxolimab in advanced cancers. Regarding the study as a whole: CD8+ T cells (on average) carried more expanded clones than CD4+ T cells.

The trim removed 4 bases at V and 6 bases at J, leaving 7 bases unmatched. CDR1 is SQVTM, CDR2 ANQGSEA, per germline. The CDR3 length is 15 residues. For this clone: Its specificity is not known.

Clones were sequenced by immunoSEQ multiplex PCR, and TCRdb holds only the in-frame ones, with some missing. The repertoire has 45,000 to 55,000 clones, roughly 80% of them found once; the top ten carry approximately 1.2%. J is TRBJ2-2 and V is TRBV29-1; TRBD2 aligns across 11 bases. The specimen comprised CD4+ or CD8+ T cells sorted from blood, sampled in a trial of the OX40 agonist ivuxolimab. The clonotype was recovered from an adult with an advanced solid tumor such as melanoma, head and neck, liver or kidney cancer. The CDR3 bases are TGCAGCGTTGGTGACATAGCGGGAGGGCCCGGGGAGCTGTTTTTT. Amino acids: CSVGDIAGGPGELFF.